Sequencing of this T cell receptor beta chain was carried out in a study of cytomegalovirus exposure and HLA in healthy donors. Study-level points and caveats: It was fewer than 200 TCR beta chains that were listed as cytomegalovirus-associated. Across donors, presence/absence analyses took sequencing depth to be roughly uniform.

Note on this clone: Antigen unknown.

Primers included in the PCR were 60 Vbeta and 13 Jbeta primers. Sequencing was performed with immunoSEQ multiplex PCR; in TCRdb, only in-frame clones are kept and a portion is missing. The data hold around 80,000 clones, with 62% observed a single time. The CDR3 runs 13 residues. V gave up 4 bases and J gave up 5 bases; unmatched junction bases: 6. The germline CDR1 and CDR2 sequences are SQVTM and ANQGSEA. This receptor was identified in a male donor in good health and CMV-seropositive. Sequences were obtained from PBMCs. V gene TRBV29-1 combines with J gene TRBJ2-7; TRBD2 aligns across 9 bases. CDR3 nucleotides: TGCAGCGTTGGGGGCGGGAGGGCCCACGAGCAGTACTTC. It specifies CSVGGGRAHEQYF.